These 22 T cell receptor beta chains came from one sample sequenced in a study of blood T cells in healthy people across ages. With a J-beta primer mix and a sample-barcoded 5' primer, a second PCR ran about 7 to 11 cycles. MiXCR, applied by TCRdb to the 5' RACE reads, yields one record per CDR3 protein. The sample holds around 1.5 million distinct CDR3 sequences, roughly 32% seen once. Material for sequencing was blood. Source of these receptors: a woman in her twenties or thirties in good health.

This clonotype occurred a few times. The rearrangement uses TRBV27 and TRBJ2-5; D not resolved. Germline CDR1 is MNHEY and CDR2 is SMNVEV (reference sequence). With 6 bases removed from V and 5 bases from J, the gap between germline ends came to 13 bases. The CDR3 has 13 amino acids. The CDR3 bases are TGTGCCAGCAGCAACCGGTTTGGGGAGACCCAGTACTTC. Translating gives CASSNRFGETQYF.

V is TRBV29-1 and J is TRBJ2-5; TRBD2 aligns across 10 bases. Trimming removed 1 base from V and 1 base from J; junction bases left unmatched: 12. Germline CDR1 SQVTM, CDR2 ANQGSEA. The CDR3 has 18 amino acids. CDR3 residues: CSVEVLAGGTRGQETQYF. For the CDR3, the DNA is TGCAGCGTTGAAGTATTAGCGGGGGGCACTAGGGGCCAAGAGACCCAGTACTTC.

This chain links TRBV7-9 with TRBJ1-2, with 7 nucleotides matching TRBD1. V was clipped by 0 bases and J by 10 bases; unmatched bases: 8. Germline V gives CDR1 SEHNR, CDR2 FQNEAQ (reference sequence). This CDR3 comprises 14 residues. This chain's CDR3 is CASSLAEGQGVYTF. DNA of the CDR3: TGTGCCAGCAGCTTAGCTGAGGGGCAGGGGGTCTACACCTTC.

The genes are TRBV12-3 or TRBV12-4 and TRBJ2-1; D remains unclear. Trimming pared 3 bases from V and 0 bases from J, leaving 12 bases between. The CDR3 spans 16 residues. The CDR3 DNA reads as TGTGCCAGCAGTTTGGGCCAGGCGAACTCCTACAATGAGCAGTTCTTC. Its translation is CASSLGQANSYNEQFF.

Of note for this clonotype: This may stem from a read error, because a much larger clone lies one nucleotide away. The genes are TRBV29-1 and TRBJ2-1; 10 nucleotides agree with TRBD1. Germline V gene sequence: CDR1 SQVTM, CDR2 ANQGSEA. The V gene end was trimmed by 2 bases and the J gene end by 3 bases; junction bases not matched to a gene: 4. CDR3 length equals 15 residues. CDR3 sequence: CSVEIGDRGYNEQFF. The CDR3 nucleotides read TGCAGCGTTGAAATCGGGGACAGGGGCTACAATGAGCAGTTCTTC.

This clonotype was counted a few times. V gene TRBV30 combines with J gene TRBJ1-2; D uncertain. V dropped 1 base and J dropped 4 bases, with 10 bases sitting between them. This CDR3 is built from 13 residues. Germline loops: CDR1 GTSNPN, CDR2 SVGIG (reference sequence). The CDR3, as DNA: TGTGCCTGGAGTGGAGAGAACAGCTATGGCTACACCTTC. Its protein product is CAWSGENSYGYTF. Variable domain in full (rest from reference TRBV30 and TRBJ1-2): SQTIHQWPATLVQPVGSPLSLECTVEGTSNPNLYWYRQAAGRGLQLLFYSVGIGQISSEVPQNLSASRPQDRQFILSSKKLLLSDSGFYLCAWSGENSYGYTFGSGTRLTVV.

This clonotype was seen a few times. This sequence joins TRBV27 and TRBJ2-1; the match to TRBD1 covers 7 bases. This CDR3 is 16 amino acids long. The junction had 9 bases not matched to a gene; V was cut back by 7 bases and J by 0 bases. In germline, CDR1 is MNHEY, CDR2 SMNVEV (reference sequence). CDR3 sequence: CASKGGGASSYNEQFF. DNA for the CDR3: TGTGCCAGCAAAGGGGGCGGCGCGAGCTCCTACAATGAGCAGTTCTTC.

In its sample, this clonotype was seen a few times. This chain joins TRBV20-1 and TRBJ2-7, with D possibly being TRBD1 (6 bases). Germline CDR1 and CDR2: DFQATT and SNEGSKA (reference sequence). The CDR3 contains 13 residues. Trimming stripped 4 bases from V and 0 bases from J, with 10 bases between. The DNA for the CDR3 is TGCAGTGCTACCGGGACAACCTCCTACGAGCAGTACTTC. Translated: CSATGTTSYEQYF.

This clonotype has a handful of counts. This CDR3 is CASRLTAGNTIYF. The CDR3 DNA reads as TGTGCCAGCAGACTGACAGCAGGAAACACCATATATTTT. The rearrangement uses TRBV27 and TRBJ1-3, with D possibly matching TRBD1 (5 bases). Germline V lookup: CDR1 MNHEY, CDR2 SMNVEV (reference sequence). The CDR3 totals 13 residues. With 6 bases removed from V and 4 bases from J, the gap between germline ends came to 10 bases.

This clonotype was seen a handful of times. The J gene is TRBJ2-3, the V gene TRBV5-1; 9 nucleotides agree with TRBD2. J gave up 5 bases and V 6 bases, and 7 bases lay outside the gene matches. The CDR3 is 14 residues long. Per the germline V gene, CDR1 is SGHRS and CDR2 is YFSETQ. The CDR3 is CASKKGLAEDTQYF. CDR3 bases: TGCGCCAGCAAAAAGGGACTAGCTGAAGATACGCAGTATTTT.

The chain combines TRBV5-1 with TRBJ2-5, with D possibly matching TRBD1 (5 bases). V was shortened by 4 bases and J by 13 bases, with 20 bases between the two germline ends. Germline V gene sequence: CDR1 SGHRS, CDR2 YFSETQ. This CDR3 region has 13 residues. The DNA of the CDR3 is TGCGCCAGCAGCGACCCAGGGTCCTACGAGCGGTACTTC. Amino acids: CASSDPGSYERYF.

V and J are TRBV2 and TRBJ2-7; no firm D call. The V and J ends lost 4 bases and 2 bases respectively, with 9 bases between them. The CDR3 contains 13 residues. CDR1 and CDR2 (germline): SNHLY, FYNNEI. This chain's CDR3 is CASSADRTYEQYF. The CDR3 DNA is TGTGCCAGCAGTGCCGACCGTACCTACGAGCAGTACTTC. The variable domain in full, with the rest retrieved from reference TRBV2 and TRBJ2-7, is EPEVTQTPSHQVTQMGQEVILRCVPISNHLYFYWYRQILGQKVEFLVSFYNNEISEKSEIFDDQFSVERPDGSNFTLKIRSTKLEDSAMYFCASSADRTYEQYFGPGTRLTVT.

V and J are TRBV7-3 and TRBJ2-3; D perhaps matches TRBD1 (6 bases). Trimming took 5 bases from V and 4 from J, leaving 13 bases between them. This CDR3 spans 14 amino acids. Germline V gene data show CDR1 as SGHTA and CDR2 as FQGTGA. The CDR3 here is CASSPGQLSDTQYF. CDR3 DNA sequence: TGTGCCAGCAGCCCTGGACAGCTCTCAGATACGCAGTATTTT.

This chain links TRBV2 with TRBJ2-7; 9 bases are a match to TRBD2. CDR1 and CDR2 from the germline V gene are SNHLY and FYNNEI. V shed 2 bases and J 6 bases; nucleotides not matched to a gene: 5. This CDR3 comprises 14 residues. The CDR3 loop reads CASSERASGIEQYF. CDR3 nucleotides: TGTGCCAGCAGTGAACGGGCTAGCGGGATCGAGCAGTACTTC.

The chain employs TRBV27 and TRBJ1-1; D call uncertain. Trimming shortened V by 2 bases and J by 5 bases, and 9 bases separated the two germline ends. The CDR3 length is 13 residues. CDR1 and CDR2 (germline): MNHEY, SMNVEV (reference sequence). Here the CDR3 reads CASSLKRVTEAFF. DNA for the CDR3: TGTGCCAGCAGTTTAAAGCGGGTAACTGAAGCTTTCTTT.

This clonotype was counted a few times. V gene TRBV15 combines with J gene TRBJ1-5, with 8 bases identical to TRBD1. V gave up 2 bases and J gave up 7 bases; unmatched junction bases: 7. The V gene's germline CDR1 is LNHNV and CDR2 YYDKDF (reference sequence). The CDR3 is made up of 15 amino acids. In DNA form, the CDR3 reads TGTGCCACCAGCAGACACGGACAGGGAGGACAGCCCCAGCATTTT. It specifies CATSRHGQGGQPQHF.

The chain joins TRBV11-2 to TRBJ2-5; 12 bases are shared with TRBD2. This CDR3 comprises 16 residues. Trimming removed 4 bases from V and 5 bases from J; junction bases left unmatched: 8. Germline CDR1 SGHAT, CDR2 FQNNGV. The CDR3: CASSSTRLAGVETQYF. CDR3 coding DNA: TGTGCCAGCAGCTCCACCCGACTAGCGGGAGTCGAGACCCAGTACTTC.

In this sample, this clonotype turned up a few times. The chain is built from TRBV20-1 and TRBJ1-1; TRBD1 might be the D (6 bases). The germline V gene has CDR1 DFQATT and CDR2 SNEGSKA (reference sequence). V was cut by 4 bases and J by 10 bases, with 16 bases left in between. The CDR3 loop spans 12 amino acids. Here the CDR3 reads CSANRGAGLAFF. CDR3 bases: TGCAGTGCTAACCGGGGGGCAGGGTTAGCTTTCTTT.

Turning to this clonotype: Possible read error: a much larger clone is one base away. The rearrangement uses TRBV3-1 and TRBJ2-5, with 9 bases fitting TRBD2. Germline trimming cut 0 bases from V and 11 bases from J; bases unmatched to any gene: 10. The CDR3 consists of 15 residues. Germline V gene lookup returns CDR1 LGHDT and CDR2 YNNKEL (reference sequence). CDR3 in amino acids: CASSQDAGGRNEQYF. CDR3 DNA: TGTGCCAGCAGCCAAGATGCGGGAGGGCGGAATGAGCAGTACTTC.

About this clonotype: The junction departs from germline at one end; a sequencing error may be responsible. V gene TRBV5-1 combines with J gene TRBJ2-6; a possible D gene is TRBD1 (5 bases). This CDR3 is built from 16 residues. Germline V gives CDR1 SGHRS, CDR2 YFSETQ. In nucleotides, the CDR3 is TGCGCCAGCAGCTTGAGTGGCAGCTCTGGGGCCAACGTCCCGACTTTC. Its protein product is CASSLSGSSGANVPTF.

The chain links TRBV7-9 to TRBJ2-1, with D unresolved. CDR1 is SEHNR and CDR2 is FQNEAQ in the germline V gene (reference sequence). The length of the CDR3 is 14 residues. V shed 5 bases and J shed 8 bases, with 16 bases lying between them. CDR3 residues: CASSPPVQEDEQFF. CDR3 sequence (DNA): TGTGCCAGCAGCCCACCTGTGCAGGAAGATGAGCAGTTCTTC. Based on the CDR3 plus reference TRBV7-9 and TRBJ2-1, the full variable domain is DTGVSQNPRHKITKRGQNVTFRCDPISEHNRLYWYRQTLGQGPEFLTYFQNEAQLEKSRLLSDRFSAERPKGSFSTLEIQRTEQGDSAMYLCASSPPVQEDEQFFGPGTRLTVL.

Note on this clonotype: An end of the junction does not agree with germline; a read error may underlie this. The CDR3, as DNA: TGCAGTGCCAGAGGGTTGGGGGACAGATCCCAAGAGACCCAGTACTTC. This gives the protein CSARGLGDRSQETQYF. The chain has TRBV20-1 and TRBJ2-5, with TRBD1 identical over 7 bases. Per the germline V gene, CDR1 is DFQATT and CDR2 is SNEGSKA (reference sequence). The CDR3 is made up of 16 amino acids.